A selection of T cell receptor beta chains follows, all from one sample in a study of vaccination and CD4 T cells after COVID-19. MiXCR, run by TCRdb on the PCR reads, gives a single entry per CDR3 protein. The sample consists of just under 20,000 distinct CDR3 sequences, around 40% of them appearing once. Their recognized antigens are unknown. The specimen was CD4+ T cells from blood, cultured in vitro, collected before SARS-CoV-2 vaccination. The origin of the receptors is a human donor who had recovered from COVID-19. Both conserved end residues are part of each CDR3. The D gene is left open where the match is weak. Expanded clones get a size class; other rows say once, few or many, or leave the size out.

TRBV24-1	TRBJ1-1	TRBD1	few	TGTGCCACCAGTGACCCTACAGGGGGAGGAACTGAAGCTTTCTTT	CATSDPTGGGTEAFF
TRBV30	TRBJ1-1	.	.	TGTGCCTGGAGTGTAACTCAGGGAGCTTTCTTT	CAWSVTQGAFF
TRBV5-5	TRBJ2-7	TRBD2	.	TGTGCCAGCAGCTTTAGCGGGAGGGCCAACGAGCAGTACTTC	CASSFSGRANEQYF
TRBV11-2	TRBJ2-7	.	few	TGTGCCAGCAGCTTAGATGGTCACGGGTCCTACGAGCAGTACTTC	CASSLDGHGSYEQYF
TRBV5-1	TRBJ1-2	TRBD1	few	TGCGCCAGCAGCTACGGACAGGGTGTTTACACCTTC	CASSYGQGVYTF
TRBV6-5	TRBJ1-1	.	few	TGTGCCAGCAGTTACTCAGCCAGTGTCACTGAAGCTTTCTTT	CASSYSASVTEAFF
TRBV7-3	TRBJ2-7	TRBD1	once	TGTGCCAGCAGCCCAGGACCCAGGGGGTTGAGCGAGCAGTACTTC	CASSPGPRGLSEQYF
TRBV6-2/TRBV6-3	TRBJ2-7	.	.	TGTGCCAGCAGCTACTACCACGAGCAGTACTTC	CASSYYHEQYF
TRBV6-1	TRBJ2-3	TRBD2	few	TGTGCCAGCAAGGCTAGCGGACACACAGATACGCAGTATTTT	CASKASGHTDTQYF
TRBV7-9	TRBJ1-1	.	few	TGTGCCAGCAGCCTTCACTGGGGCACTGAAGCTTTCTTT	CASSLHWGTEAFF
TRBV6-2/TRBV6-3	TRBJ2-3	.	few	TGTGCCAGCAGAACAGAGCTTAGCAGCACAGATACGCAGTATTTT	CASRTELSSTDTQYF
TRBV20-1	TRBJ1-2	.	few	TGCAGTGCCTCCCCCGGTGGCTACACCTTC	CSASPGGYTF
TRBV2	TRBJ1-2	TRBD1	.	TGTGCCAGCAGTGTACAGGGGGCATCTAGTGGCTACACCTTC	CASSVQGASSGYTF
TRBV11-2	TRBJ2-3	.	.	TGTGCCAGCAGCTCCTCCTCGGGGGCGGGGTCGACAGATACGCAGTATTTT	CASSSSSGAGSTDTQYF